One sample yielded the 8 T cell receptor beta chains listed below, sequenced in a study of regulatory T cells in long-lasting Graves disease. This sample's time point: newly diagnosed GD, antithyroid drugs for less than 3 months. PBMCs were the source of the RNA used for TCR sequencing. Combining iRepertoire HTBI primers with Arm-PCR of CDR3 regions, the authors built TCR beta libraries. Each CDR3 protein gets one entry after TCRdb re-called the multiplex PCR reads with MiXCR. The data contain 300,000 to 400,000 distinct CDR3 sequences, around 17% of them singletons. The data also belong to a second study, concerning T cells in Graves' hyperthyroidism and ophthalmopathy.

Here the sequenced sample was peripheral blood mononuclear cells (PBMCs), taken at new diagnosis, from a patient treated with antithyroid drugs. The receptors come from a man aged 40-49 years with Graves disease.

The genes are TRBV7-6 and TRBJ2-1, with 8 bases fitting TRBD2. Losses at the gene ends were 3 bases for V and 3 bases for J; bases not matched to a gene: 13. The V gene's germline CDR1 is SGHVS and CDR2 FNYEAQ. The CDR3 spans 18 residues. CDR3 region: CASSFVPGGDKDYNEQFF. The CDR3 coding sequence is TGTGCCAGCAGCTTCGTCCCGGGGGGGGACAAGGACTACAATGAGCAGTTCTTC.

Of note for this clonotype: A much larger clone differs by one base, so this may be a read error. This chain joins TRBV11-2 and TRBJ2-7, with TRBD1 matching over 7 bases. Germline V gives CDR1 SGHAT, CDR2 FQNNGV. The CDR3 sequence is 15 residues long. Trimming removed 7 bases from V and 2 bases from J; junction bases left unmatched: 11. As DNA, the CDR3 is TGTGCCAGCACCTTCGGGACAGCGAGCCCCTACGAGCAGTACTTC. It encodes CASTFGTASPYEQYF.

There are many counts of this clonotype. CDR3 DNA sequence: TGTGCCAGCAGTCAACTGGGACAGGGGGTTCAGCCCCAGCATTTT. Amino acid sequence: CASSQLGQGVQPQHF. The chain carries TRBV6-1 and TRBJ1-5; TRBD1 matches 11 bases. J gave up 6 bases and V 5 bases, and 6 bases lay outside the gene matches. CDR1 is MNHNS, CDR2 SASEGT, per germline. The CDR3 is 15 residues long.

Of note for this clonotype: This may stem from a read error, because a much larger clone lies one nucleotide away. This CDR3 is CASSLGSPRVTEAFF. The CDR3 DNA reads as TGTGCCAGCAGTTTAGGGTCACCTAGGGTTACTGAAGCTTTCTTT. The chain couples TRBV12-3 or TRBV12-4 to TRBJ1-1; D is uncertain. The CDR3 sequence is 15 residues long. V was trimmed by 1 base and J by 5 bases, leaving 14 bases between them.

This clonotype was seen repeatedly, ten times or more. The V gene is TRBV5-1, the J gene TRBJ1-2; the D is unclear. V shed 4 bases and J shed 4 bases, with 17 bases lying between them. The CDR3 runs to 15 residues. The V gene's germline CDR1 is SGHRS and CDR2 YFSETQ. The CDR3 region is CASSAPGSYVYGYTF. In nucleotides, the CDR3 is TGCGCCAGCAGCGCCCCTGGCTCGTACGTCTATGGCTACACCTTC.

This clonotype was seen a few times. CDR3 in amino acids: CASSPRVEGGQPQHF. In nucleotides, the CDR3 is TGTGCCAGCAGCCCGCGGGTAGAGGGAGGTCAGCCCCAGCATTTT. The chain carries TRBV4-2 and TRBJ1-5; D is ambiguous. Trimming left V 4 bases short and J 6 bases short, with 16 bases between. The germline V gene encodes CDR1 LGHNA and CDR2 YNFKEQ. This CDR3 is built from 15 residues.

The table lists this clonotype with many counts. This chain joins TRBV28 and TRBJ2-7; D remains unclear. Per the germline V gene, CDR1 is MDHEN and CDR2 is SYDVKM. The CDR3 contains 11 residues. V shed 2 bases and J shed 5 bases, with 4 bases lying between them. CDR3 loop: CASSLRDEQYF. The CDR3 nucleotides read TGTGCCAGCAGTTTAAGGGACGAGCAGTACTTC.

This clonotype showed up just a few times. This sequence joins TRBV20-1 and TRBJ1-2; 8 bases match TRBD1. CDR3 length equals 15 residues. The germline CDR1 and CDR2 sequences are DFQATT and SNEGSKA (reference sequence). The junction had 13 bases not matched to a gene; V was cut back by 6 bases and J by 4 bases. The DNA for the CDR3 is TGCAGTGCCCGATCCGGGACAGGTTCTTTCTATGGCTACACCTTC. Translated: CSARSGTGSFYGYTF.